One and the same sample provided the 11 T cell receptor beta chains below, sequenced in a study of blood T cell repertoires in COVID-19. Assay: immunoSEQ multiplex PCR; the TCRdb copy retains only in-frame clones and omits some. The sample lists around 290,000 clones, roughly 87% occurring once. Sequenced material: PBMCs or T cells enriched from blood (not recorded which). These receptors came from a woman in her thirties who had recovered from COVID-19.

The chain couples TRBV28 to TRBJ1-5; 7 bases agree with TRBD1. The CDR3 length is 16 residues. Germline V gene lookup returns CDR1 MDHEN and CDR2 SYDVKM. The V segment lost 5 bases and the J segment 2 bases; nucleotides outside the gene matches: 9. CDR3 protein: CASSPQQGDGNQPQHF. The CDR3, as DNA: TGTGCCAGCAGTCCTCAGCAGGGGGACGGCAATCAGCCCCAGCATTTT.

J is TRBJ1-4 and V is TRBV28; the D gene is possibly TRBD1 (6 bases). Trimming shortened V by 11 bases and J by 6 bases, and 16 bases separated the two germline ends. CDR1 and CDR2 (germline): MDHEN, SYDVKM. This CDR3 region has 13 residues. In nucleotides, the CDR3 is TGTGCCGGCGCCGGGACACGGGATGAAAAACTGTTTTTT. Protein: CAGAGTRDEKLFF. Supplemented by reference TRBV28 and TRBJ1-4, the full variable domain reads DVKVTQSSRYLVKRTGEKVFLECVQDMDHENMFWYRQDPGLGLRLIYFSYDVKMKEKGDIPEGYSVSREKKERFSLILESASTNQTSMYLCAGAGTRDEKLFFGSGTQLSVL.

The genes are TRBV24-1 and TRBJ2-4; D call uncertain. CDR1 is KGHDR and CDR2 is SFDVKD in the germline V gene. V was shortened by 4 bases and J by 1 base, with 16 bases between the two germline ends. The CDR3 has 17 amino acids. The CDR3 is CATSDPAIPGAKNIQYF. The CDR3 DNA reads TGTGCCACCAGTGACCCGGCCATTCCAGGCGCCAAAAACATTCAGTACTTC.

The chain is built from TRBV7-2 and TRBJ1-6; TRBD1 matches 12 bases. Per germline, CDR1 SGHTA and CDR2 FQGNSA. CDR3 length: 17 residues. V shed 1 base and J 6 bases; nucleotides not matched to a gene: 4. CDR3 amino acids: CASSLVGTGGTNSPLHF. In DNA form, the CDR3 reads TGTGCCAGCAGCTTAGTCGGGACAGGGGGCACTAATTCACCCCTCCACTTT. Based on the CDR3 plus reference TRBV7-2 and TRBJ1-6, the full variable domain is GAGVSQSPSNKVTEKGKDVELRCDPISGHTALYWYRQSLGQGLEFLIYFQGNSAPDKSGLPSDRFSAERTGGSVSTLTIQRTQQEDSAVYLCASSLVGTGGTNSPLHFGNGTRLTVT.

The CDR3 spells CASSLSGGASYNEQFF. CDR3 coding DNA: TGTGCCAGCAGCTTATCTGGGGGCGCGTCCTACAATGAGCAGTTCTTC. The V gene is TRBV7-2, the J gene TRBJ2-1, with a weak D call TRBD1 (6 bases). CDR1 and CDR2 from the germline V gene are SGHTA and FQGNSA. There are 16 residues in the CDR3. V dropped 2 bases and J dropped 1 base, with 12 bases sitting between them.

The genes are TRBV13 and TRBJ1-2; the D gene is possibly TRBD1 (5 bases). The CDR3 runs to 13 residues. Germline V gene lookup returns CDR1 PRHDT and CDR2 FYEKMQ (reference sequence). The V end was cut by 3 bases, the J end by 2 bases, with 7 bases between. CDR3 protein: CASSFRGNYGYTF. Here the CDR3 DNA reads TGTGCCAGCAGCTTCCGGGGGAACTATGGCTACACCTTC.

DNA of the CDR3: TGTGCCAGCAGTTTCAGCGGAAAACTGTTTTTT. This gives the protein CASSFSGKLFF. V usage is TRBV28 and J usage is TRBJ1-4; unclear D gene. Trimming shortened V by 3 bases and J by 10 bases, and 6 bases separated the two germline ends. This CDR3 is built from 11 residues. The germline gives CDR1 MDHEN, CDR2 SYDVKM.

The chain uses TRBV7-8 and TRBJ2-5; 12 nucleotides agree with TRBD2. V was clipped by 4 bases and J by 1 base; unmatched bases: 4. Per the germline V gene, CDR1 is SGHVS and CDR2 is FQNEAQ. The CDR3 extends over 16 amino acids. DNA of the CDR3: TGTGCCAGCAGCTCTCTAGCGGGGGGGTTCCAAGAGACCCAGTACTTC. Amino acid sequence: CASSSLAGGFQETQYF.

This clone was recorded once. V and J are TRBV27 and TRBJ2-7; TRBD1 agrees at 7 bases. Germline-derived CDR1 and CDR2 are MNHEY and SMNVEV (reference sequence). The CDR3 contains 14 residues. With 6 bases clipped from V and 4 bases from J, the junction kept 9 bases outside the gene matches. CDR3 bases: TGTGCCAGCAGCCCCGGCCCAGGGGGATACGAGCAGTACTTC. Its protein product is CASSPGPGGYEQYF.

This clone was picked up a small number of times. The chain links TRBV18 to TRBJ2-2; no clear D. V was shortened by 0 bases and J by 4 bases, with 6 bases between the two germline ends. The CDR3 covers 14 residues. CDR1 and CDR2 (germline): KGHSH, LQKENI. The CDR3 nucleotides read TGTGCCAGCTCACCACCGAGCCTCACCGGGGAGCTGTTTTTT. This encodes CASSPPSLTGELFF.

The V and J genes are TRBV5-1 and TRBJ2-1; TRBD2 matches 13 bases. The CDR3 loop spans 18 amino acids. Germline CDR1 and CDR2: SGHRS and YFSETQ. After removal of 4 bases from V and 4 bases from J, the junction contained 11 bases not matched to a gene. CDR3 bases: TGCGCCAGCAGCCCCGGGGTACTAGCGGGAGGGGGTTACAATGAGCAGTTCTTC. It is translated as CASSPGVLAGGGYNEQFF.